This T cell receptor beta chain was sequenced in a study of tumor-infiltrating lymphocytes in primary liver carcinoma. Turning to this clonotype: Mismatch with germline at one junction end may stem from a read error.

Investigators took RNA and DNA out together from roughly 21-30 mg of unsorted bulk tissue. Every tumor was sampled at five separate regions. With roughly 500 ng total RNA as template and a constant-region primer, TCR beta cDNA was made. Each TCR beta library was derived from three nested multiplex PCR rounds that employed slightly modified ARM-PCR. TCRdb redid the calling of the multiplex PCR reads with MiXCR, one entry per CDR3 protein. Of about 19,000 distinct CDR3 sequences in the sample, roughly 80% were seen once. Sequenced material: liver tumor tissue from sampling region 4. Subset described: tumor region T4, right-lateral pole. This clonotype originated in a woman in her twenties or thirties with primary liver carcinoma and hepatitis B virus infection.

The CDR3 DNA sequence: TGTGACAGCAGAACCGGGACTAGTGGGGGGTTTGAGCAGTTCTTC. Amino acid sequence: CDSRTGTSGGFEQFF. The chain joins TRBV12-3 or TRBV12-4 to TRBJ2-1; 8 nucleotides line up with TRBD2. The CDR3 extends over 15 amino acids.